This T cell receptor beta chain was profiled in a study of CD8+CD57+ T cells in acquired aplastic anemia. On this clonotype itself: No antigen is known for it.

Regarding the study as a whole: With respect to CD8+ Simpson's diversity, patients and controls did not differ significantly.

Patients chosen for sequencing had shown CD8+CD57+ cell expansion by flow cytometry. Germline CDR1 is ENHRY and CDR2 is SYGVKD. V lost 10 bases to trimming and J lost 8 bases, with 15 bases between them. The CDR3 spans 13 residues. The use of genomic DNA as template underpinned the TCR beta VDJ and CDR3 profiling. TCRdb processed the reads anew with MiXCR; each CDR3 protein has one entry. Among 250,000 to 300,000 distinct CDR3 sequences listed, roughly 61% were seen once. The sequenced material came from sorted CD4+, CD8+, or CD8+CD57+ T cells (not recorded which) from PBMCs. The TCR was taken from a human donor with aplastic anemia. The chain is built from TRBV10-3 and TRBJ1-6; D unclear. The CDR3 nucleotides are TGTGCCAGCAGCGAATTAAGGGATTCACCCCTCCACTTT. It codes for CASSELRDSPLHF.